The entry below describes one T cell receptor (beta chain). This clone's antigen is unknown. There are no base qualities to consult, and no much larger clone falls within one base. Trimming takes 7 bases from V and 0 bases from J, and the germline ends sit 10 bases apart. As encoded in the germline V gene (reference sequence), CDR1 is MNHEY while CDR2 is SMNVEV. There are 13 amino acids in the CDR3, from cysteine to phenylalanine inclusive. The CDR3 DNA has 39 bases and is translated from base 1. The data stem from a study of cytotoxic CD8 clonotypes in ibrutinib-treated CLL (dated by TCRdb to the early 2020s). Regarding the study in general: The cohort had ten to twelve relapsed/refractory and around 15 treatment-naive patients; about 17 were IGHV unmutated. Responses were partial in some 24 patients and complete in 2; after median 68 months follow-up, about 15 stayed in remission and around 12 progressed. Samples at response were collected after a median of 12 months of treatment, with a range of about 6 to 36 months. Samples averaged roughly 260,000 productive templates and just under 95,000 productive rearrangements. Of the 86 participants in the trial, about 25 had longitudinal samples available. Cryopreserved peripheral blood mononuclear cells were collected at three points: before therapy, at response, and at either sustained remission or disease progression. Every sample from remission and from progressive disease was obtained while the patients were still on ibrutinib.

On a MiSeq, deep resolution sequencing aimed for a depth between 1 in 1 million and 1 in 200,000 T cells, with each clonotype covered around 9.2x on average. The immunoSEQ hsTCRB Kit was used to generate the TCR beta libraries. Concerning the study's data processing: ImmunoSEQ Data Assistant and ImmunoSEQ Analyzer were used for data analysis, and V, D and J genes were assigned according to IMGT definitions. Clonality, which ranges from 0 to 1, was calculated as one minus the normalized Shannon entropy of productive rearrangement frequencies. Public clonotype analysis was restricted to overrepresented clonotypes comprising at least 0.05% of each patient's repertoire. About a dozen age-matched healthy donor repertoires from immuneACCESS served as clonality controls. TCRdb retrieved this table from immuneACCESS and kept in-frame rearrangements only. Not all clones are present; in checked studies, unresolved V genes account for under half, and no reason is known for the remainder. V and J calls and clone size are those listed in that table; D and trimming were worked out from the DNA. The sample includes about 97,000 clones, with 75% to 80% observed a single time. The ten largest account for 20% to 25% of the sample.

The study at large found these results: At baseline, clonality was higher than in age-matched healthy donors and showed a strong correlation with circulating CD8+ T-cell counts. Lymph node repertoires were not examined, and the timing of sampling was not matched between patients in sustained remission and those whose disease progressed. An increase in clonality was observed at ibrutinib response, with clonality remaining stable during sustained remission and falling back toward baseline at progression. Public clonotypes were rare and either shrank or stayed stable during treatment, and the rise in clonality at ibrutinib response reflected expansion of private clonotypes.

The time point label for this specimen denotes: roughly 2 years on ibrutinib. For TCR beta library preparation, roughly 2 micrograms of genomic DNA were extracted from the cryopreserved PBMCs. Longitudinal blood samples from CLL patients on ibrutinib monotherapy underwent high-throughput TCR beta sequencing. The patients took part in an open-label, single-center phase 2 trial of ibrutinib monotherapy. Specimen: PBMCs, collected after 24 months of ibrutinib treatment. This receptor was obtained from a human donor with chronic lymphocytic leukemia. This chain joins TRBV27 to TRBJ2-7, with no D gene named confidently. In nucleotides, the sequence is TGTGCCAGCAAAACCACAGCCTCCTACGAGCAGTACTTC. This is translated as CASKTTASYEQYF.